What follows are 8 T cell receptor beta chains derived from one specimen sequenced in a study of blood T cell repertoires in COVID-19. Assay used: immunoSEQ multiplex PCR; TCRdb lists only in-frame clones, some missing. Here the sample spans about 71,000 clones, 75% to 90% being singletons. Sequencing input: peripheral blood. These receptors originate from a man aged 25-45 years with acute or convalescent COVID-19.

The rearrangement joins TRBV4-1 to TRBJ2-3, with 14 bases lining up with TRBD2. Losses at the gene ends were 4 bases for V and 0 bases for J; bases not matched to a gene: 3. The germline V gene has CDR1 MGHRA and CDR2 YSYEKL. CDR3 size: 17 residues. The DNA for the CDR3 is TGCGCCAGCAGCCGGACTAGCGGGGGGTCTAGCACAGATACGCAGTATTTT. It encodes CASSRTSGGSSTDTQYF.

The chain employs TRBV2 and TRBJ2-7; D may be TRBD2 (5 bases). CDR3 length: 15 amino acids. CDR1 is SNHLY and CDR2 is FYNNEI in the germline V gene. Trimming stripped 3 bases from V and 2 bases from J, with 14 bases between. The CDR3 sequence: CASSDEGPVPYEQYF. CDR3 DNA: TGTGCCAGCAGTGATGAGGGTCCCGTCCCCTACGAGCAGTACTTC.

The rearrangement uses TRBV6-6 and TRBJ1-2, with 7 positions matching TRBD1. In germline, CDR1 is MNHNY, CDR2 SVGAGI (reference sequence). The J segment lost 6 bases and the V segment lost 2 bases, leaving 9 bases of the junction unmatched. This CDR3 contains 15 residues. CDR3 nucleotide sequence: TGTGCCAGCAGTTACGTGGAAGGGGGCGAGGATGGCTACACCTTC. As protein: CASSYVEGGEDGYTF.

The rearrangement uses TRBV29-1 and TRBJ1-2; D perhaps matches TRBD1 (5 bases). This CDR3 is 13 amino acids long. V was clipped by 7 bases and J by 1 base, with 13 bases between them. The V gene's germline CDR1 is SQVTM and CDR2 ANQGSEA. CDR3 nucleotide sequence: TGCAGCGGCTTCAACCAGGGTAACTATGGCTACACCTTC. It yields the protein CSGFNQGNYGYTF.

V and J are TRBV12-3 or TRBV12-4 and TRBJ2-5, with D possibly matching TRBD2 (5 bases). Trimming pared 6 bases from V and 4 bases from J, leaving 9 bases between. The CDR3 sequence is 12 residues long. CDR3: CASSPGGETQYF. CDR3 coding DNA: TGTGCCAGCAGCCCCGGAGGAGAGACCCAGTACTTC.

V is TRBV5-6 and J is TRBJ1-3; TRBD1 aligns across 7 bases. CDR1 SGHDT and CDR2 YYEEEE come from the germline V gene. V shed 3 bases, J shed 4 bases, and the junction held 4 bases outside the gene matches. This CDR3 comprises 14 residues. The CDR3 bases are TGTGCCAGCAGCTCAGGGGGTCCCGGAAACACCATATATTTT. This sequence encodes CASSSGGPGNTIYF.

V is TRBV28 and J is TRBJ1-2; TRBD1 might be the D (5 bases). Germline loops: CDR1 MDHEN, CDR2 SYDVKM. There are 13 residues in the CDR3. Trimming stripped 4 bases from V and 4 bases from J, with 10 bases between. CDR3: CASSSGFIYGYTF. In DNA, the CDR3 is TGTGCCAGCAGTTCAGGGTTTATCTATGGCTACACCTTC.

This rearrangement joins TRBV10-3 to TRBJ2-7; D remains ambiguous. The V end was cut by 0 bases, the J end by 2 bases, with 8 bases between. The CDR3 runs 14 residues. Germline V gene data show CDR1 as ENHRY and CDR2 as SYGVKD. CDR3 coding DNA: TGTGCCATCAGTGAGTCTGGCATGACCTACGAGCAGTACTTC. It codes for CAISESGMTYEQYF.